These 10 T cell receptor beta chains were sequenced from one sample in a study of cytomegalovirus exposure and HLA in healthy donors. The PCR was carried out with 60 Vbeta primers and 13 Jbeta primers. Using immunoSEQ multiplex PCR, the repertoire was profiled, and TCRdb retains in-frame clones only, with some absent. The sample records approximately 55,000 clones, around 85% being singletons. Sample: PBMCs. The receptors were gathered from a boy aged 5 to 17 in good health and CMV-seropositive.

In DNA, the CDR3 is TGTGCCAGCAGCTCATTATTAGCCGTTGCGGGGGGCGGTTCCTACGAGCAGTACTTC. It codes for CASSSLLAVAGGGSYEQYF. This sequence joins TRBV5-6 and TRBJ2-7; 8 nucleotides match TRBD2. Germline CDR1 SGHDT, CDR2 YYEEEE. This CDR3 contains 19 residues. Trimming at V came to 3 bases and at J to 1 base, leaving 18 bases not matched to a gene.

The CDR3 sequence: CASTRLVGQGDLNTEAFF. CDR3 in DNA: TGTGCCAGCACCCGTTTAGTAGGACAGGGGGATCTGAACACTGAAGCTTTCTTT. The chain carries TRBV9 and TRBJ1-1; 10 nucleotides match TRBD1. V lost 6 bases and J lost 0; bases outside the gene matches: 14. The CDR3 is made up of 18 amino acids. CDR1 and CDR2 (germline): SGDLS, YYNGEE.

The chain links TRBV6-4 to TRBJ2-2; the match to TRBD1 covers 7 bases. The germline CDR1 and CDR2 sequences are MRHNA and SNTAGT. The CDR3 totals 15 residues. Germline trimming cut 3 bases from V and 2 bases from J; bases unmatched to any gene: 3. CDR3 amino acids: CASSEYRGNTGELFF. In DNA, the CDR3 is TGTGCCAGCAGTGAATACAGGGGAAACACCGGGGAGCTGTTTTTT.

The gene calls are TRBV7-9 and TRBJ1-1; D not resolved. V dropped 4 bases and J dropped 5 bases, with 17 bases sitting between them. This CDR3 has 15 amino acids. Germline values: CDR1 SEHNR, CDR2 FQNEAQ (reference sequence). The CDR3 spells CASSSVMGGFTEAFF. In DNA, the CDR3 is TGTGCCAGCAGCTCGGTAATGGGAGGATTTACTGAAGCTTTCTTT.

This chain's CDR3 is CASSLEGSRGGLDAETQYF. For the CDR3, the DNA is TGTGCCAGCAGCTTAGAAGGCTCTAGGGGGGGCCTGGACGCTGAGACCCAGTACTTC. V usage is TRBV11-2 and J usage is TRBJ2-5, with D tentatively TRBD2 (7 bases). Germline V gene data show CDR1 as SGHAT and CDR2 as FQNNGV. The V end was cut by 0 bases, the J end by 5 bases, with 25 bases between. CDR3 length: 19 amino acids.

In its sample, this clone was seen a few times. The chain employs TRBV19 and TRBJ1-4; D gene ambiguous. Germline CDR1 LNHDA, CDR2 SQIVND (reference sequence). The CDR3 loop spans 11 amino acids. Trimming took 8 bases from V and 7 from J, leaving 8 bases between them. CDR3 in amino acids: CASSIGEKLFF. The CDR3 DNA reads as TGTGCCAGTTCCATCGGTGAAAAACTGTTTTTT.

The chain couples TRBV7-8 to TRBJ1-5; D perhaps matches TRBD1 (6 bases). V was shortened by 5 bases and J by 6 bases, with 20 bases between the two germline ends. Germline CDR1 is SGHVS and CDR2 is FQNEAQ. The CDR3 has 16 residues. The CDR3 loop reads CASSPGGQFGRQPQHF. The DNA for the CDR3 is TGTGCCAGCAGCCCCGGGGGGCAGTTCGGGCGTCAGCCCCAGCATTTT. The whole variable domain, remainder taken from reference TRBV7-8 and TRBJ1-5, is GAGVSQSPRYKVAKRGQDVALRCDPISGHVSLFWYQQALGQGPEFLTYFQNEAQLDKSGLPSDRFFAERPEGSVSTLKIQRTQQEDSAVYLCASSPGGQFGRQPQHFGDGTRLSIL.

For the CDR3, the DNA is TGTGCCAGTAGTATAGTTCGGCAGGGATCCACTGAAGCTTTCTTT. It translates to CASSIVRQGSTEAFF. This rearrangement joins TRBV19 to TRBJ1-1; tentatively, D is TRBD1 (5 bases). Per germline, CDR1 LNHDA and CDR2 SQIVND (reference sequence). The CDR3 sequence is 15 residues long. The V end lost 1 base, the J end lost 4 bases, and 13 bases lay between the germline ends.

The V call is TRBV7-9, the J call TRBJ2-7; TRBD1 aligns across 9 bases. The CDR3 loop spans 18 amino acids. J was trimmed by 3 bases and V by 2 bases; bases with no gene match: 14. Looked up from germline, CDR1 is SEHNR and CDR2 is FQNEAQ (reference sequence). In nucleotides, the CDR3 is TGTGCCAGCAGCTTATTGCTCGATCCCGGGACAGGGCTCTACGAGCAGTACTTC. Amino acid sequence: CASSLLLDPGTGLYEQYF.

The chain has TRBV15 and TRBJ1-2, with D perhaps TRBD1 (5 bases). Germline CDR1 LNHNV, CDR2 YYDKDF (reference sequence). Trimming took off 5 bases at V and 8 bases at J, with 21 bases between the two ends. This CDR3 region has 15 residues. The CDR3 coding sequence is TGTGCCACCAGCCGAGGTTGGGGGGGTACGGGGGGCTACACCTTC. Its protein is CATSRGWGGTGGYTF.